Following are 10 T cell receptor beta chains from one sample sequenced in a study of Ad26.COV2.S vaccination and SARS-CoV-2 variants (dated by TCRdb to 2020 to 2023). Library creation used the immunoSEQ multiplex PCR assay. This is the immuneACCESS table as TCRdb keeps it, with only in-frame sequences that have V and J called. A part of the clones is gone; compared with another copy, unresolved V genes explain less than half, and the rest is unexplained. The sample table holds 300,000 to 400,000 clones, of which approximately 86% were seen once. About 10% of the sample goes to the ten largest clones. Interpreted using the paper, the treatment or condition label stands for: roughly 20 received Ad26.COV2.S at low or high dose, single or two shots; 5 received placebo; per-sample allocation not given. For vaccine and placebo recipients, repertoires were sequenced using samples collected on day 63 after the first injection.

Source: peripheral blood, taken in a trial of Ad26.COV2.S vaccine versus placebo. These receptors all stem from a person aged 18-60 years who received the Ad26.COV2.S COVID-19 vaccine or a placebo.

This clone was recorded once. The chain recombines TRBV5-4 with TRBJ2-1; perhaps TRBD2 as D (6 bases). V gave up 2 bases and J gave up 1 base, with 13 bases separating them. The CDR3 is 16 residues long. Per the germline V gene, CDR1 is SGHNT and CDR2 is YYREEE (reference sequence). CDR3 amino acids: CASSFSGRGSYNEQFF. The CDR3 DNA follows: TGTGCCAGCAGCTTTTCCGGGCGGGGTTCCTACAATGAGCAGTTCTTC.

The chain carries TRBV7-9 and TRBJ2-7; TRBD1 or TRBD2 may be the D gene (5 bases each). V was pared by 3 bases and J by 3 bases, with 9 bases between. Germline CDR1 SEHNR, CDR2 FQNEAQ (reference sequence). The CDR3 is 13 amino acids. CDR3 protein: CASSFGDHYEQYF. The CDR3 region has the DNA TGTGCCAGCAGCTTCGGGGACCACTACGAGCAGTACTTC.

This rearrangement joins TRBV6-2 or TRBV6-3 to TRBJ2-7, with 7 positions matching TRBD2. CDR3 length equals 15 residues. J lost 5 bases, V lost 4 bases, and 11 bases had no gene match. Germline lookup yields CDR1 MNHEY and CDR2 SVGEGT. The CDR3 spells CASSLSGVALNEQYF. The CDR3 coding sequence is TGTGCCAGCAGTTTAAGCGGGGTCGCTTTGAACGAGCAGTACTTC.

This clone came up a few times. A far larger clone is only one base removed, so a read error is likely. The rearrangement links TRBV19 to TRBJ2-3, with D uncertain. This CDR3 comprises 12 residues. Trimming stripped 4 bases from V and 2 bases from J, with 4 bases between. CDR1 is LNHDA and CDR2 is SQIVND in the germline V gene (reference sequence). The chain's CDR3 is CASSRFTDTQYF. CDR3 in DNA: TGTGCCAGTAGTAGATTCACAGATACGCAGTATTTT.

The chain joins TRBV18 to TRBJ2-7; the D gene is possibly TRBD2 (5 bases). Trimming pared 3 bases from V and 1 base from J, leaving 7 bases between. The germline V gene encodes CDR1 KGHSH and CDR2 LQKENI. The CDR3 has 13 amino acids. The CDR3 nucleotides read TGTGCCAGCTCACCTACTAGTTCCTACGAGCAGTACTTC. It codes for CASSPTSSYEQYF.

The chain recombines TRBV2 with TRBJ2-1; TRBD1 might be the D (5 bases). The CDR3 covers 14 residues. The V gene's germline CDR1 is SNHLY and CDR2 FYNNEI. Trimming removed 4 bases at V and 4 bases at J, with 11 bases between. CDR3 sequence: CASSVRSGYNEQFF. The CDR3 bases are TGTGCCAGCAGTGTGAGGTCAGGGTACAATGAGCAGTTCTTC. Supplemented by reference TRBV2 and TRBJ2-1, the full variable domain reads EPEVTQTPSHQVTQMGQEVILRCVPISNHLYFYWYRQILGQKVEFLVSFYNNEISEKSEIFDDQFSVERPDGSNFTLKIRSTKLEDSAMYFCASSVRSGYNEQFFGPGTRLTVL.

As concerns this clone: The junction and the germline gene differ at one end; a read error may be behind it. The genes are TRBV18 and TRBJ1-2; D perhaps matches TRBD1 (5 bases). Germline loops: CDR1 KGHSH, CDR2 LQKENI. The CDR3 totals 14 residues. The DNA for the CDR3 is TGTGCCAGCTCACCACCTGGGGACTCCTATCGCTACACCTTC. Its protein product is CASSPPGDSYRYTF.

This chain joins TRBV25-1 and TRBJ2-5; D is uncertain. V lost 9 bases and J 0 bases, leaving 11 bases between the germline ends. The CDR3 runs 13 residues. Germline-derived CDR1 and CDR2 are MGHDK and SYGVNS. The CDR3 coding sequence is TGTGCCAGTAGTCCGGGCTACCAAGAGACCCAGTACTTC. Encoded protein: CASSPGYQETQYF.

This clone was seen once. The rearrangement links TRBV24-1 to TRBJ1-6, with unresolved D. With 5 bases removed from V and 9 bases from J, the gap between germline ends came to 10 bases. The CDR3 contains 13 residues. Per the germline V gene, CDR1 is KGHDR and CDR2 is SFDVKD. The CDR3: CATSVGPASPLHF. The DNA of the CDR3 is TGTGCCACCAGTGTGGGCCCAGCTTCACCCCTCCACTTT.

The CDR3 loop reads CASSQSGLYNEQFF. CDR3 bases: TGCGCCAGCAGTCAATCCGGACTGTACAATGAGCAGTTCTTC. V usage is TRBV23-1 and J usage is TRBJ2-1; weak D call: TRBD2 (5 bases). TRBV23-1 is assigned to the ORF class and has an uncertain function. There are 14 residues in the CDR3. V was pared by 0 bases and J by 4 bases, with 7 bases between.